Following are 32 T cell receptor beta chains from one sample sequenced in a study of blood T cell repertoires in COVID-19 (TCRdb year 2020). Library generation was performed with the immunoSEQ multiplex PCR assay. TCRdb mirrors the immuneACCESS table, restricted to in-frame sequences. Some clones are absent from its copies; in checked studies, under half trace to an unresolved V gene, and the reason for the others is unknown. This sample gives approximately 15,000 clones in total; roughly nine tenths of them show up just once. The ten top clones hold about 3.1% of the sample. Sequencing used peripheral blood. The receptors here all came from a human donor in a cohort sampled during active COVID-19.

The J gene is TRBJ1-2, the V gene TRBV18; maybe TRBD1 (5 bases). In germline, CDR1 is KGHSH, CDR2 LQKENI. Trimming took 2 bases from V and 7 from J, leaving 11 bases between them. The CDR3 spans 13 residues. The CDR3 bases are TGTGCCAGCTCACCATGGCAGGGTGTTGGCTACACCTTC. Translated, it gives CASSPWQGVGYTF.

This clone appeared once. The chain has TRBV3-1 (or the pseudogene TRBV3-2) and TRBJ2-1; D perhaps matches TRBD1 (6 bases). CDR3 length equals 15 residues. With 0 bases removed from V and 4 bases from J, the gap between germline ends came to 10 bases. Germline CDR1 is LGHDT and CDR2 is YNNKEL (reference sequence). As DNA, the CDR3 is TGTGCCAGCAGCCAAGAGGGACAACCATACAATGAGCAGTTCTTC. This encodes CASSQEGQPYNEQFF.

The chain joins TRBV18 to TRBJ2-5, with a possible D match to TRBD2 (5 bases). V lost 3 bases, J lost 4 bases, and 15 bases lay in between. From germline, CDR1 is KGHSH and CDR2 LQKENI. The CDR3 sequence is 15 residues long. DNA for the CDR3: TGTGCCAGCTCACCGGGCGGAGGAGGAGGAGAGACCCAGTACTTC. The encoded protein is CASSPGGGGGETQYF.

The CDR3 here is CATSRDAGSYNEQFF. The DNA of the CDR3 is TGTGCCACCAGCAGAGACGCCGGCTCCTACAATGAGCAGTTCTTC. The chain links TRBV15 to TRBJ2-1; D is unresolved. V gave up 0 bases and J gave up 0 bases, with 6 bases separating them. The CDR3 runs to 15 residues. Germline V lookup: CDR1 LNHNV, CDR2 YYDKDF (reference sequence).

This rearrangement joins TRBV6-5 to TRBJ1-1, with D possibly being TRBD1 (6 bases). Germline loops: CDR1 MNHEY, CDR2 SVGAGI. Trimming took 6 bases from V and 4 from J, leaving 15 bases between them. CDR3 size: 14 residues. CDR3 in amino acids: CASRTGGPGTEAFF. The CDR3 nucleotides are TGTGCCAGCAGAACGGGGGGGCCGGGCACTGAAGCTTTCTTT.

The chain links TRBV19 to TRBJ1-2; TRBD1 is a possible D gene (6 bases). The germline gives CDR1 LNHDA, CDR2 SQIVND (reference sequence). With 0 bases removed from V and 9 bases from J, the gap between germline ends came to 17 bases. The CDR3 totals 15 residues. As DNA, the CDR3 is TGTGCCAGTAGTATAGAGGCGACAGGACACTCAAGCTACACCTTC. Its protein product is CASSIEATGHSSYTF.

The genes are TRBV5-6 and TRBJ1-1; 7 nucleotides match TRBD1. The junction had 12 bases not matched to a gene; V was cut back by 4 bases and J by 6 bases. This CDR3 is built from 15 residues. Germline lookup yields CDR1 SGHDT and CDR2 YYEEEE. The CDR3 here is CASSPGNRGWAEAFF. CDR3 bases: TGTGCCAGCAGCCCGGGGAACAGGGGATGGGCTGAAGCTTTCTTT. Combining the CDR3 with reference TRBV5-6 and TRBJ1-1 gives the whole variable domain DAGVTQSPTHLIKTRGQQVTLRCSPKSGHDTVSWYQQALGQGPQFIFQYYEEEERQRGNFPDRFSGHQFPNYSSELNVNALLLGDSALYLCASSPGNRGWAEAFFGQGTRLTVV.

Comments on this clone: A read error may account for a junction end that differs from germline. V gene TRBV19 combines with J gene TRBJ1-1; perhaps TRBD1 as D (6 bases). The CDR3 has 11 residues. Germline V gene data show CDR1 as LNHDA and CDR2 as SQIVND (reference sequence). Here the CDR3 DNA reads TGCCCCCAGGGGTGGCACACTGAAGCTTTCTTT. It encodes CPQGWHTEAFF.

The chain employs TRBV10-3 and TRBJ1-6, with D possibly TRBD1 on 5 matching bases. Trimming took off 3 bases at V and 6 bases at J, with 12 bases between the two ends. This CDR3 is built from 15 residues. The germline CDR1 and CDR2 sequences are ENHRY and SYGVKD. CDR3 nucleotide sequence: TGTGCCATCAGTGAAGGGGCAGAGGCTAATTCACCCCTCCACTTT. Translation: CAISEGAEANSPLHF.

This clone was picked up one time. This chain uses TRBV9 with TRBJ1-3; D is uncertain. Per germline, CDR1 SGDLS and CDR2 YYNGEE. With 4 bases removed from V and 0 bases from J, the gap between germline ends came to 11 bases. This CDR3 has 15 residues. CDR3 DNA: TGTGCCAGCAGCCCCGGGGTAAGCTCTGGAAACACCATATATTTT. Residues: CASSPGVSSGNTIYF.

This chain links TRBV7-2 with TRBJ1-1; TRBD1 is a possible D gene (5 bases). CDR1 is SGHTA, CDR2 FQGNSA, per germline. The CDR3 totals 13 residues. V was shortened by 4 bases and J by 4 bases, with 10 bases between the two germline ends. The CDR3 here is CASSSRVRTEAFF. CDR3 bases: TGTGCCAGCAGCTCCAGGGTGCGCACTGAAGCTTTCTTT.

The chain joins TRBV6-5 to TRBJ2-3; 10 bases line up with TRBD2. Germline CDR1 reads MNHEY; CDR2 reads SVGAGI. The CDR3 has 16 amino acids. Germline trimming cut 4 bases from V and 6 bases from J; bases unmatched to any gene: 10. In DNA, the CDR3 is TGTGCCAGCAGTTCGCCTCTAGCGGGGGTGAGGGATACGCAGTATTTT. Translation: CASSSPLAGVRDTQYF.

For this clone: The sample carries other DNA sequences with the same CDR3. The V and J genes are TRBV15 and TRBJ1-2, with D tentatively TRBD1 (5 bases). Trimming took 9 bases from V and 8 from J, leaving 19 bases between them. Germline CDR1 LNHNV, CDR2 YYDKDF (reference sequence). This CDR3 contains 13 residues. CDR3 protein: CATLNGVGGGYTF. The CDR3 DNA sequence: TGTGCCACTTTAAACGGGGTCGGGGGGGGCTACACCTTC.

The chain is built from TRBV5-1 and TRBJ1-4; D gene uncertain. The V and J ends lost 4 bases and 11 bases respectively, with 15 bases between them. CDR1 is SGHRS and CDR2 is YFSETQ in the germline V gene. The CDR3 is 13 amino acids. CDR3 sequence reads: CASSPWSDGKLFF. CDR3 nucleotide sequence: TGCGCCAGCAGCCCCTGGTCCGACGGGAAACTGTTTTTT.

Notes on this clone: Distinct nucleotide sequences in the sample also encode this CDR3. The rearrangement uses TRBV2 and TRBJ1-5; D ambiguous. The V end lost 4 bases, the J end lost 4 bases, and 14 bases lay between the germline ends. The CDR3 totals 15 residues. The germline CDR1 and CDR2 sequences are SNHLY and FYNNEI. CDR3 DNA: TGTGCCAGCAGTGTCGTAGGGTCGGGGAATCAGCCCCAGCATTTT. Protein: CASSVVGSGNQPQHF.

This chain joins TRBV10-2 and TRBJ2-1; 11 bases match TRBD2. Germline loops: CDR1 WSHSY, CDR2 SAAADI. The junction had 15 bases not matched to a gene; V was cut back by 8 bases and J by 3 bases. This CDR3 is 18 amino acids long. In DNA form, the CDR3 reads TGCGCCAGCGGGAAAGCCCTAGAGGGACTAGCGGTCTACAATGAGCAGTTCTTC. The encoded protein is CASGKALEGLAVYNEQFF.

This clone was picked up a small number of times. The chain recombines TRBV18 with TRBJ1-1; D may be TRBD1 (6 bases). V gave up 5 bases and J gave up 0 bases, with 16 bases separating them. CDR3 length: 16 amino acids. Germline CDR1 reads KGHSH; CDR2 reads LQKENI. The CDR3 DNA sequence: TGTGCCAGCTCAAGGCAGGGGCCCCCCATGAACACTGAAGCTTTCTTT. Residues: CASSRQGPPMNTEAFF.

The V call is TRBV15, the J call TRBJ2-3; D uncertain. The germline gives CDR1 LNHNV, CDR2 YYDKDF (reference sequence). V lost 0 bases, J lost 2 bases, and 24 bases lay in between. The CDR3 runs to 20 residues. The CDR3, as DNA: TGTGCCACCAGCAGAGATGGTGGCAGACTTCGAGCTATTATCACAGATACGCAGTATTTT. Its translation: CATSRDGGRLRAIITDTQYF.

V usage is TRBV11-2 and J usage is TRBJ2-7; weak D call: TRBD2 (7 bases). Germline V gene lookup returns CDR1 SGHAT and CDR2 FQNNGV. The CDR3 runs to 16 residues. V was cut by 4 bases and J by 0 bases, with 16 bases left in between. CDR3 DNA: TGTGCCAGCAGCTCCATCGACAGGACTAGCTCCTACGAGCAGTACTTC. Translation gives CASSSIDRTSSYEQYF.

V gene TRBV6-5 combines with J gene TRBJ1-5; D not certain. CDR3 length: 14 residues. From germline, CDR1 is MNHEY and CDR2 SVGAGI. V dropped 4 bases and J dropped 0 bases, with 7 bases sitting between them. The CDR3 region has the DNA TGTGCCAGCAGTTCACACCTTAGCAATCAGCCCCAGCATTTT. Residues: CASSSHLSNQPQHF.

As DNA, the CDR3 is TGTGCCAGCAGGTCCCGGCCGGACAGGATCACAGATACGCAGTATTTT. Translated, it gives CASRSRPDRITDTQYF. The chain is built from TRBV5-4 and TRBJ2-3; TRBD1 matches 7 bases. This CDR3 contains 16 residues. The germline V gene has CDR1 SGHNT and CDR2 YYREEE (reference sequence). V shed 5 bases, J shed 2 bases, and the junction held 11 bases outside the gene matches. The variable domain in full, with the rest retrieved from reference TRBV5-4 and TRBJ2-3, is ETGVTQSPTHLIKTRGQQVTLRCSSQSGHNTVSWYQQALGQGPQFIFQYYREEENGRGNFPPRFSGLQFPNYSSELNVNALELDDSALYLCASRSRPDRITDTQYFGPGTRLTVL.

The chain has TRBV25-1 and TRBJ1-5, with D uncertain. The CDR3 has 14 amino acids. Germline V gene lookup returns CDR1 MGHDK and CDR2 SYGVNS. V gave up 4 bases and J gave up 4 bases, with 11 bases separating them. CDR3: CASSGPQANQPQHF. CDR3 sequence (DNA): TGTGCCAGCAGTGGTCCTCAGGCGAATCAGCCCCAGCATTTT.

The chain couples TRBV5-5 to TRBJ1-1; D may be TRBD1 (6 bases). CDR1 SGHKS and CDR2 YYEKEE come from the germline V gene (reference sequence). Trimming cost V 4 bases and J 5 bases, with 21 bases left between them. This CDR3 comprises 16 residues. The CDR3, as DNA: TGTGCCAGCAGCCCTTACCGGGACACCATAGGTACTGAAGCTTTCTTT. Translating gives CASSPYRDTIGTEAFF.

J is TRBJ1-6 and V is TRBV5-1; D is possibly TRBD1 (5 bases). Trimming took off 4 bases at V and 6 bases at J, with 17 bases between the two ends. CDR1 is SGHRS and CDR2 is YFSETQ in the germline V gene. The CDR3 sequence is 16 residues long. DNA for the CDR3: TGCGCCAGCAGCCCAACGGACACAGCTACTAATTCACCCCTCCACTTT. It is translated as CASSPTDTATNSPLHF. The variable domain in full, with the rest retrieved from reference TRBV5-1 and TRBJ1-6, is KAGVTQTPRYLIKTRGQQVTLSCSPISGHRSVSWYQQTPGQGLQFLFEYFSETQRNKGNFPGRFSGRQFSNSRSEMNVSTLELGDSALYLCASSPTDTATNSPLHFGNGTRLTVT.

The chain has TRBV5-1 and TRBJ1-1; D call uncertain. Germline values: CDR1 SGHRS, CDR2 YFSETQ. This CDR3 has 13 residues. The germline V and J ends were trimmed by 0 bases and 6 bases, with 9 bases remaining between them. CDR3 sequence reads: CASSLDRTAEAFF. The DNA for the CDR3 is TGCGCCAGCAGCTTGGACAGAACGGCTGAAGCTTTCTTT.

V usage is TRBV30 and J usage is TRBJ2-3; D may be TRBD1 (6 bases). The CDR3 extends over 14 amino acids. Trimming left V 7 bases short and J 2 bases short, with 16 bases between. Germline values: CDR1 GTSNPN, CDR2 SVGIG (reference sequence). This CDR3 reads CAFTRGTYTDTQYF. DNA for the CDR3: TGTGCCTTCACCAGGGGTACTTACACAGATACGCAGTATTTT.

The V gene is TRBV2, the J gene TRBJ2-7, with D possibly TRBD2 on 5 matching bases. Looked up from germline, CDR1 is SNHLY and CDR2 is FYNNEI. Trimming took off 0 bases at V and 6 bases at J, with 12 bases between the two ends. The CDR3 consists of 14 residues. The CDR3 sequence is CASSEAGGRPEQYF. In DNA form, the CDR3 reads TGTGCCAGCAGTGAAGCAGGAGGCAGGCCCGAGCAGTACTTC.

The chain is built from TRBV5-6 and TRBJ1-1; a weak D match, TRBD1 (5 bases). This CDR3 is built from 15 residues. From germline, CDR1 is SGHDT and CDR2 YYEEEE. The ends were cut back, 2 bases at V and 6 bases at J, with 17 bases in the middle. The DNA of the CDR3 is TGTGCCAGCAGCTTACGGGGGGGAGCGAAGTCTGAAGCTTTCTTT. It translates to CASSLRGGAKSEAFF.

The V gene is TRBV5-4, the J gene TRBJ1-1; D is uncertain. Trimming left V 5 bases short and J 1 base short, with 12 bases between. The CDR3 covers 14 residues. The germline gives CDR1 SGHNT, CDR2 YYREEE (reference sequence). As DNA, the CDR3 is TGTGCCAGCAGTGTGGGCACACAGAACACTGAAGCTTTCTTT. Translation: CASSVGTQNTEAFF. Filled out from reference TRBV5-4 and TRBJ1-1, the complete variable domain reads ETGVTQSPTHLIKTRGQQVTLRCSSQSGHNTVSWYQQALGQGPQFIFQYYREEENGRGNFPPRFSGLQFPNYSSELNVNALELDDSALYLCASSVGTQNTEAFFGQGTRLTVV.

The chain recombines TRBV18 with TRBJ1-3, with a tentative D call TRBD1 (5 bases). There are 17 residues in the CDR3. The germline CDR1 and CDR2 sequences are KGHSH and LQKENI. V lost 6 bases, J lost 0 bases, and 18 bases lay in between. The CDR3 DNA reads as TGTGCCAGCTCTCCTGACGCGGGACGCAGCTCTGGAAACACCATATATTTT. Encoded protein: CASSPDAGRSSGNTIYF.

V usage is TRBV3-1 (or the pseudogene TRBV3-2) and J usage is TRBJ1-1, with 9 positions matching TRBD1. CDR1 is LGHDT and CDR2 is YNNKEL in the germline V gene (reference sequence). V lost 6 bases, J lost 4 bases, and 6 bases stayed unmatched. This CDR3 spans 14 amino acids. DNA for the CDR3: TGTGCCAGCAGACCCACAGGGGGCGTCACTGAAGCTTTCTTT. It specifies CASRPTGGVTEAFF.

V usage is TRBV10-3 and J usage is TRBJ2-5; D may be TRBD1 (6 bases). The CDR3 has 13 residues. The germline V gene encodes CDR1 ENHRY and CDR2 SYGVKD. Deletions cut 6 bases from V and 5 bases from J, with 13 bases between. The CDR3 nucleotides read TGTGCCATCAGCTCAGGGGTTCGGGAGACCCAGTACTTC. Protein product: CAISSGVRETQYF.